This T cell receptor beta chain was recovered during a study of blood T cell repertoires in COVID-19. On the study more broadly: T cells, B-cell-depleted T cells, or PBMCs provided the cDNA or gDNA that served as material.

The CDR3 is 16 amino acids. Germline V gives CDR1 MRHNA, CDR2 SNTAGT. V lost 6 bases and J lost 1, with 17 bases in between. This clone was picked up many times. Cohorts were assigned according to the clinical history that participants reported. Sequencing used immunoSEQ multiplex PCR; TCRdb keeps in-frame clones, though not all of them. The sample has a few hundred thousand clones; around 84% are singletons. The sample taken for sequencing was PBMCs or T cells enriched from blood (not recorded which). This receptor was taken from a man in his thirties or forties with acute COVID-19. The chain couples TRBV6-4 to TRBJ2-3, with D possibly being TRBD1 (6 bases). This CDR3 reads CASSQDSDGGTDTQYF. The CDR3 DNA is TGTGCCAGCAGCCAGGACAGCGACGGTGGCACAGATACGCAGTATTTT.